This T cell receptor (beta chain) originates from a study of blood T cell repertoires in COVID-19. About the study: Sites in the United States, Italy and Spain provided acute and convalescent COVID-19 samples. PBMCs, B-cell-depleted T cells, or T cells were the source of the cDNA or gDNA that made up the material.

Original processing notes: Scientists estimated how many nucleated cells there were by amplifying reference gene primers. The assay was immunoSEQ multiplex PCR, and TCRdb's table has in-frame clones only and misses some. The V and J calls and clone size come from that table; D and trimming were worked out from the DNA. Of about 100,000 clones listed, approximately 87% are singletons. Germline V gene data show CDR1 as KGHSH and CDR2 as LQKENI. The CDR3 is 15 residues long. V dropped 3 bases and J dropped 2 bases, with 13 bases sitting between them. J is TRBJ1-2 and V is TRBV18, with D possibly being TRBD1 (5 bases). The sequencing input was peripheral blood. The receptor's source is a woman in her twenties or thirties with acute or convalescent COVID-19. As DNA, the CDR3 is TGTGCCAGCTCACCTCAGGCCGGGGGGAACTATGGCTACACCTTC. Translated: CASSPQAGGNYGYTF.